The 25 T cell receptor beta chains listed next were all sequenced from one sample in a study of blood T cell repertoires in COVID-19. Sequenced by immunoSEQ multiplex PCR; TCRdb stores in-frame clones only, minus some. This sample has about 200,000 clones; approximately 80% occur once, and the top ten carry approximately 7.2%. Sequencing was done on a sample of peripheral blood. The receptors were gathered from a human donor with acute or convalescent COVID-19. The donor label of this sample is uncertain.

This clone was seen just once. The chain has TRBV5-5 and TRBJ2-4; maybe TRBD2 (5 bases). Germline V lookup: CDR1 SGHKS, CDR2 YYEKEE (reference sequence). This CDR3 is 16 amino acids long. The V end was cut by 4 bases, the J end by 3 bases, with 17 bases between. This chain's CDR3 is CASSPRVLGDKNIQYF. The CDR3 DNA reads as TGTGCCAGCAGCCCGCGGGTCCTCGGAGACAAAAACATTCAGTACTTC.

This clone was detected a few times. The rearrangement uses TRBV27 and TRBJ1-2; D is possibly TRBD1 (5 bases). Per germline, CDR1 MNHEY and CDR2 SMNVEV (reference sequence). V was shortened by 5 bases and J by 2 bases, with 9 bases between the two germline ends. The CDR3 contains 13 residues. The CDR3 coding sequence is TGTGCCAGCAGTGCAAGGGGAAACTATGGCTACACCTTC. This encodes CASSARGNYGYTF.

This chain uses TRBV5-4 with TRBJ1-4; perhaps TRBD1 as D (6 bases). Germline CDR1 is SGHNT and CDR2 is YYREEE (reference sequence). The CDR3 sequence is 15 residues long. V gave up 4 bases and J gave up 8 bases, with 18 bases separating them. As DNA, the CDR3 is TGTGCCAGCAGCCCCCCCGGGACATCCTTCGAAAAACTGTTTTTT. This codes for CASSPPGTSFEKLFF.

The CDR3 loop is CARSTLGAGNYEQYF. The CDR3 DNA reads as TGTGCCAGAAGTACACTAGGGGCGGGAAACTACGAGCAGTACTTC. The chain uses TRBV5-3 and TRBJ2-7; a weak D match, TRBD2 (6 bases). TRBV5-3 carries the ORF label, with uncertain function. The V end lost 5 bases, the J end lost 3 bases, and 18 bases lay between the germline ends. The CDR3 contains 15 residues.

The CDR3 DNA is TGTGCCACCAGCAGAGACAGGGTTGGAAACACCATATATTTT. The encoded protein is CATSRDRVGNTIYF. The chain employs TRBV15 and TRBJ1-3, with D possibly being TRBD1 (5 bases). There are 14 residues in the CDR3. Germline lookup yields CDR1 LNHNV and CDR2 YYDKDF (reference sequence). Between the trimmed V and J ends, which lost 0 bases and 3 bases, there was a span of 6 bases.

V is TRBV5-4 and J is TRBJ2-5; 10 bases are shared with TRBD2. Germline CDR1 and CDR2: SGHNT and YYREEE (reference sequence). J gave up 4 bases and V 6 bases, and 6 bases lay outside the gene matches. The CDR3 has 14 amino acids. CDR3 in DNA: TGTGCCAGCACTAGCGGGAGTCTGGGAGAGACCCAGTACTTC. Its protein product is CASTSGSLGETQYF. The whole variable domain, filled in from reference TRBV5-4 and TRBJ2-5, reads ETGVTQSPTHLIKTRGQQVTLRCSSQSGHNTVSWYQQALGQGPQFIFQYYREEENGRGNFPPRFSGLQFPNYSSELNVNALELDDSALYLCASTSGSLGETQYFGPGTRLLVL.

This clone has only one observation. V gene TRBV5-1 combines with J gene TRBJ2-2, with D perhaps TRBD2 (5 bases). V lost 2 bases, J lost 6 bases, and 8 bases lay in between. Germline CDR1 reads SGHRS; CDR2 reads YFSETQ. This CDR3 is built from 13 residues. The CDR3 coding sequence is TGCGCCAGCAGCTTTCTGGAGGCCGGGGAGCTGTTTTTT. Translating gives CASSFLEAGELFF.

This clone came up a few times. This chain uses TRBV5-1 with TRBJ2-1, with a possible D match to TRBD2 (5 bases). The CDR3 loop spans 12 amino acids. From germline, CDR1 is SGHRS and CDR2 YFSETQ. The germline V and J ends were trimmed by 0 bases and 15 bases, with 13 bases remaining between them. CDR3 sequence reads: CASSLERRSRFF. The CDR3 DNA reads as TGCGCCAGCAGCTTGGAGCGGCGCTCACGGTTCTTC. The entire variable domain, with the rest obtained from reference TRBV5-1 and TRBJ2-1, is as follows: KAGVTQTPRYLIKTRGQQVTLSCSPISGHRSVSWYQQTPGQGLQFLFEYFSETQRNKGNFPGRFSGRQFSNSRSEMNVSTLELGDSALYLCASSLERRSRFFGPGTRLTVL.

The chain uses TRBV19 and TRBJ2-1; TRBD2 aligns across 11 bases. V gave up 5 bases and J gave up 2 bases; unmatched junction bases: 2. The length of the CDR3 is 15 residues. Germline assignment: CDR1 LNHDA and CDR2 SQIVND (reference sequence). CDR3 nucleotide sequence: TGTGCCAGTAGTGCGGGACTAGCGGCCTACAATGAGCAGTTCTTC. Its protein product is CASSAGLAAYNEQFF.

The CDR3: CASRLDGRGEQYF. The CDR3 nucleotides read TGTGCCAGCAGATTGGACGGGAGGGGCGAGCAGTACTTC. The rearrangement uses TRBV28 and TRBJ2-7; 8 nucleotides line up with TRBD2. The CDR3 sequence is 13 residues long. V dropped 6 bases and J dropped 6; count of bases not matched to a gene: 7. Germline assignment: CDR1 MDHEN and CDR2 SYDVKM.

The chain combines TRBV10-2 with TRBJ2-7; 11 bases agree with TRBD2. Germline V gives CDR1 WSHSY, CDR2 SAAADI. V was clipped by 6 bases and J by 3 bases; unmatched bases: 4. The CDR3 extends over 14 amino acids. The CDR3 bases are TGCGCCAGCAGGGGGACTAGCGGAATCTACGAGCAGTACTTC. Protein sequence: CASRGTSGIYEQYF.

CDR3 nucleotide sequence: TGTGCCAGCAGCCAAGGACTAGCACAGACCCAGTACTTC. This encodes CASSQGLAQTQYF. The chain uses TRBV3-1 (or the pseudogene TRBV3-2) and TRBJ2-5; 7 bases agree with TRBD2. With 1 base clipped from V and 6 bases from J, the junction kept 2 bases outside the gene matches. CDR3 size: 13 residues. Germline V gives CDR1 LGHDT, CDR2 YNNKEL (reference sequence).

This clone was counted a single time. The genes are TRBV2 and TRBJ1-1; unclear D gene. Germline-derived CDR1 and CDR2 are SNHLY and FYNNEI. The CDR3 extends over 14 amino acids. V lost 4 bases, J lost 1 base, and 10 bases lay in between. CDR3 DNA sequence: TGTGCCAGCAGTGTTCTAGGTGCGAACACTGAAGCTTTCTTT. It specifies CASSVLGANTEAFF.

The V gene is TRBV28, the J gene TRBJ2-1, with a possible D match to TRBD2 (6 bases). The CDR3 sequence is 15 residues long. Trimming took 5 bases from V and 4 from J, leaving 15 bases between them. Per the germline V gene, CDR1 is MDHEN and CDR2 is SYDVKM. As DNA, the CDR3 is TGTGCCAGCAGTCTGGCGGGGCTACATTACAATGAGCAGTTCTTC. Its protein product is CASSLAGLHYNEQFF.

V is TRBV10-2 and J is TRBJ1-2; 8 bases are a match to TRBD1. After removal of 4 bases from V and 6 bases from J, the junction contained 4 bases not matched to a gene. CDR3 length: 13 amino acids. CDR1 and CDR2 from the germline V gene are WSHSY and SAAADI. This chain's CDR3 is CASSVTGEHGYTF. CDR3 nucleotides: TGCGCCAGCAGTGTGACAGGGGAGCATGGCTACACCTTC.

This clone was observed once. V is TRBV28 and J is TRBJ1-2; 9 bases align to TRBD1. From germline, CDR1 is MDHEN and CDR2 SYDVKM. This CDR3 spans 15 amino acids. V gave up 5 bases and J gave up 3 bases; unmatched junction bases: 7. CDR3 region: CASSPSGTGYYGYTF. The DNA of the CDR3 is TGTGCCAGCAGTCCCTCCGGGACAGGGTACTATGGCTACACCTTC.

The CDR3 nucleotides read TGTGCCAGCAGTGGGGAGAGTAGTTACGAGCAGTACTTC. As protein: CASSGESSYEQYF. J is TRBJ2-7 and V is TRBV2, with D perhaps TRBD2 (5 bases). Germline-derived CDR1 and CDR2 are SNHLY and FYNNEI. The V gene lost 4 bases and the J gene lost 4 bases, with 11 bases spanning the gap. The CDR3 runs to 13 residues.

This rearrangement joins TRBV7-9 to TRBJ2-1; TRBD2 matches 13 bases. The CDR3 has 17 residues. CDR1 and CDR2 (germline): SEHNR, FQNEAQ (reference sequence). With 4 bases clipped from V and 5 bases from J, the junction kept 8 bases outside the gene matches. CDR3 amino acids: CASSSAWTSGRDNEQFF. CDR3 DNA: TGTGCCAGCAGCTCAGCTTGGACTAGCGGGAGAGACAATGAGCAGTTCTTC.

The chain couples TRBV27 to TRBJ1-6; 10 nucleotides line up with TRBD1. Germline CDR1 is MNHEY and CDR2 is SMNVEV (reference sequence). V lost 4 bases, J lost 6 bases, and 3 bases stayed unmatched. The CDR3 has 15 residues. CDR3 bases: TGTGCCAGCAGTTCGACAGGGGGCAGTAATTCACCCCTCCACTTT. The encoded protein is CASSSTGGSNSPLHF.

J is TRBJ1-1 and V is TRBV5-1, with 8 bases identical to TRBD1. The V segment lost 4 bases and the J segment 1 base; nucleotides outside the gene matches: 6. Germline CDR1 reads SGHRS; CDR2 reads YFSETQ. CDR3 length equals 15 residues. CDR3 loop: CASSIRTGPNTEAFF. DNA for the CDR3: TGCGCCAGCAGCATTAGGACAGGGCCGAACACTGAAGCTTTCTTT.

V and J are TRBV20-1 and TRBJ2-7; D is ambiguous. The V and J ends lost 3 bases and 1 base respectively, with 13 bases between them. The CDR3 length is 14 residues. Germline CDR1 is DFQATT and CDR2 is SNEGSKA (reference sequence). The CDR3 nucleotides are TGCAGTGCTAGTGGTGGCCTCACGTCCTACGAGCAGTACTTC. This gives the protein CSASGGLTSYEQYF.

V is TRBV5-6 and J is TRBJ1-2; 9 positions match TRBD1. The CDR3 sequence is 16 residues long. Germline lookup yields CDR1 SGHDT and CDR2 YYEEEE. The trim removed 2 bases at V and 2 bases at J, leaving 7 bases unmatched. CDR3 residues: CASSLGTGTYNYGYTF. CDR3 coding DNA: TGTGCCAGCAGCTTAGGGACAGGGACTTACAACTATGGCTACACCTTC.

The chain joins TRBV15 to TRBJ1-2, with TRBD1 matching over 9 bases. The CDR3 sequence is 15 residues long. Per germline, CDR1 LNHNV and CDR2 YYDKDF (reference sequence). V trimming: 1 base; J trimming: 2 bases; junction bases outside the gene matches: 2. CDR3 protein: CATSRVGQGNYGYTF. CDR3 sequence (DNA): TGTGCCACCAGCAGAGTAGGACAGGGGAACTATGGCTACACCTTC.

This sequence joins TRBV6-5 and TRBJ1-5; 11 positions agree with TRBD1. Germline CDR1 and CDR2: MNHEY and SVGAGI. The trim removed 5 bases at V and 4 bases at J, leaving 4 bases unmatched. The CDR3 covers 15 residues. CDR3 nucleotides: TGTGCCAGCAGTAGGACAGGGGGCCTTAATCAGCCCCAGCATTTT. Amino acid sequence: CASSRTGGLNQPQHF.

V and J are TRBV5-1 and TRBJ2-3; 11 nucleotides line up with TRBD2. CDR3 length: 17 residues. Germline V lookup: CDR1 SGHRS, CDR2 YFSETQ. V dropped 0 bases and J dropped 2; count of bases not matched to a gene: 5. The CDR3: CASSLGLAGGVTDTQYF. The CDR3 nucleotides are TGCGCCAGCAGCTTGGGGTTAGCGGGAGGGGTCACAGATACGCAGTATTTT.